This TCR beta chain was documented in a study of blood T cells in healthy people across ages. The second PCR ran about 6 to 11 cycles with a sample-barcoded 5' primer and J-beta primers. TCRdb reprocessed the 5' RACE reads with MiXCR, giving one entry per CDR3 protein. The table records hundreds of thousands of distinct CDR3 sequences, 40% to 45% of them present only once. CDR1 and CDR2 (germline): DFQATT, SNEGSKA (reference sequence). V was cut by 3 bases and J by 2 bases, with 22 bases left in between. There are 17 residues in the CDR3. This sequence joins TRBV20-1 and TRBJ2-5, with D tentatively TRBD2 (6 bases). Sequenced sample: blood. The clonotype originates from a man older than 75 in good health. The CDR3: CSASLQRRGPLQETQYF. CDR3 DNA sequence: TGCAGTGCTAGCCTCCAGAGGCGGGGACCATTACAAGAGACCCAGTACTTC.